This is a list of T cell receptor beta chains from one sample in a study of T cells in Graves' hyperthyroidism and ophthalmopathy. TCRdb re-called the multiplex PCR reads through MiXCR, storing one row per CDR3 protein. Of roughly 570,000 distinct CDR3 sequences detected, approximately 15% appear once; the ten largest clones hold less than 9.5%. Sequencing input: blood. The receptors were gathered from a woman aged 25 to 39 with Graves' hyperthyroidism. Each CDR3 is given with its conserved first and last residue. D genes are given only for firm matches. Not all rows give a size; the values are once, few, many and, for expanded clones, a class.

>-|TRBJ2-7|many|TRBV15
TGTGCCACCAGCAGAGACAGGGTTTCCTACGAGCAGTACTTC
CATSRDRVSYEQYF
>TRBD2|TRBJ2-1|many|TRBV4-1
TGCGCCAGCAGCCAAGATGGAGCGGGAGGCCACCTTGAGCAGTTCTTC
CASSQDGAGGHLEQFF
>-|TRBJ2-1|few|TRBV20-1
TGCAGTGCTAGAGGGGTGCGGTCCTACAATGAGCAGTTCTTC
CSARGVRSYNEQFF
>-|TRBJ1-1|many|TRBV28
TGTGCCAGCAGTTTAGAGGCGTATAGAACTGAAGCTTTCTTT
CASSLEAYRTEAFF
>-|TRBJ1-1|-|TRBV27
TGTGCCAGCAAAACAGGAGGGAATGGAAACACTGAAGCTTTCTTT
CASKTGGNGNTEAFF
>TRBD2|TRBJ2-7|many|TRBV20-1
TGCAGTGCTGGGACTAGTGGAGGCGGGTACGAGCAGTACTTC
CSAGTSGGGYEQYF
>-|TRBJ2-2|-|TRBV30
TGTGCCTGGGGAGGACGGAAGGAGCTGTTTTTT
CAWGGRKELFF
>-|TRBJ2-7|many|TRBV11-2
TGTGCCAGCAGCCCCGGGACCCCCGCCTACGAGCAGTACTTC
CASSPGTPAYEQYF
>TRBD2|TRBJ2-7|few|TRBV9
TGTGCCAGCAACCTCCACGCGGGGCTAGCGGGAGTCCACGAGCAGTACTTC
CASNLHAGLAGVHEQYF
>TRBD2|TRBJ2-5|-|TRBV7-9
TGTGCCAGCAGCTCTGTTTACCCCGGGGAGGGCGAGACCCAGTACTTC
CASSSVYPGEGETQYF
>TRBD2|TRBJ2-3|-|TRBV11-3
TGTGCCAGCAGCCCCGGCGCAGCGGGAGGGCGCACAGATACGCAGTATTTT
CASSPGAAGGRTDTQYF
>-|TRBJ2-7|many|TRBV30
TGTGCCTGGAGTCATTCCGGCGACGAGCAGTACTTC
CAWSHSGDEQYF
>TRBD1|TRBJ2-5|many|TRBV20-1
TGCAGTGCTAGTTCGGGACAGGGTCGTCAAGAGACCCAGTACTTC
CSASSGQGRQETQYF
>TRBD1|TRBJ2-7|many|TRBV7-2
TGTGCCAGCACCTGGACAGGGGGGCCCTACGAGCAGTACTTC
CASTWTGGPYEQYF
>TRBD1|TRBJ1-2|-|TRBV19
TGTGCCAGTAATGGCAGGGGGCGCGACTATGGCTACACCTTC
CASNGRGRDYGYTF
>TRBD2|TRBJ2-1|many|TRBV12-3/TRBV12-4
TGTGCCAGCAGCCAGCCGGGACTAGTGGTTTCCTACAATGAGCAGTTCTTC
CASSQPGLVVSYNEQFF
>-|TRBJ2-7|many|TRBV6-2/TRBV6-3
TGTGCCAGCAGTTACCGGGACTTCGCCGAGCAGTACTTC
CASSYRDFAEQYF
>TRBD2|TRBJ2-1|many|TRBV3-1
TGTGCCAGCAGCCCTAGCGGGCACTCATACTACAATGAGCAGTTCTTC
CASSPSGHSYYNEQFF
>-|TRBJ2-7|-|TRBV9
TGTGCCAGCAGCGTAGGGGGGACGGTGACCTACGAGCAGTACTTC
CASSVGGTVTYEQYF
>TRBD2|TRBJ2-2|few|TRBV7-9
TGTGCCAGCAGACGAAGCGGGAGGGGGAACACCGGGGAGCTGTTTTTT
CASRRSGRGNTGELFF
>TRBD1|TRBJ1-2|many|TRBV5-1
TGCGCCAGCAGCATGACAGGGGGCTATGGCTACACCTTC
CASSMTGGYGYTF
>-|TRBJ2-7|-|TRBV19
TGTGCCAGTAGTATAGCTAAGGCGAGCAGCTACGAGCAGTACTTC
CASSIAKASSYEQYF
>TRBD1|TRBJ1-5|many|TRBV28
TGTGCCAGCAGTTTCCTGAACAGGGGCCCGGATCAGCCCCAGCATTTT
CASSFLNRGPDQPQHF
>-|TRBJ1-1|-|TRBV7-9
TGTGCCAGCAGCTTTATGGGGGGCACTGAAGCTTTCTTT
CASSFMGGTEAFF
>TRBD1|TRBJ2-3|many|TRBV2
TGTGCCAGCAGTAGGGACAGGGCAGGCACAGATACGCAGTATTTT
CASSRDRAGTDTQYF
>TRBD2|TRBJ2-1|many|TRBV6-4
TGTGCCAGCAGTGAGGCGACTAGCGGAGCTAATGAGCAGTTCTTC
CASSEATSGANEQFF
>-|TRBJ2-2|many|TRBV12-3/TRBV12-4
TGTGCCAGCAGTTCAGTCACCGGGGAGCTGTTTTTT
CASSSVTGELFF
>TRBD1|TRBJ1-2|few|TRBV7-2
TGTGCCAGCAGCCCAGTCGGGGACAGAGGCTACACCTTC
CASSPVGDRGYTF
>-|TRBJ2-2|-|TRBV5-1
TGCGCCAGCAGCTTAGACATTGCGAACACCGGGGTGCTGTTTTTT
CASSLDIANTGVLFF
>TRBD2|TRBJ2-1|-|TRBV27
TGTGCCAGCAGAATCCGCAGCGGGAGGGCCTTCGATGAGCAGTTCTTC
CASRIRSGRAFDEQFF
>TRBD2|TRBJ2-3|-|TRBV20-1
TGCAGTGCTAGGGAAATAGACACTAGCGGGGAAACCACAGATACGCAGTATTTT
CSAREIDTSGETTDTQYF
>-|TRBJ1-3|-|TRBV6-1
TGTGCCAGCAGAGGCTATTCTGGAAACACCATATATTTT
CASRGYSGNTIYF
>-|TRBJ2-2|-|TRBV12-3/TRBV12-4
TGTGCCAGCAGTTTTAAACAGGGAACCGGGGAGCTGTTTTTT
CASSFKQGTGELFF